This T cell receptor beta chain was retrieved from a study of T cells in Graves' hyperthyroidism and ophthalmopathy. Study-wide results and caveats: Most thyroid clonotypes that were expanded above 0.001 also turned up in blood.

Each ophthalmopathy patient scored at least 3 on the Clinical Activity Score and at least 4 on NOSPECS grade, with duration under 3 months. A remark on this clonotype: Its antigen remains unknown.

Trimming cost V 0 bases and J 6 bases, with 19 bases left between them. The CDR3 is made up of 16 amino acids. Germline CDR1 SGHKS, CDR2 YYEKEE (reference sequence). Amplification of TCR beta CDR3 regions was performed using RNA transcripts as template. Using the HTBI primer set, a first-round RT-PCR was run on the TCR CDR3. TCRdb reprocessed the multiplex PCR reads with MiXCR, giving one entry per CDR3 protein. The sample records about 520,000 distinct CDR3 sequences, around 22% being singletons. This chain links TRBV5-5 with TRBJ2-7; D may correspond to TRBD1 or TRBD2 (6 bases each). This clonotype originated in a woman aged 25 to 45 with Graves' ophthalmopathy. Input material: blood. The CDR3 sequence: CASSLAPGAPLIEQYF. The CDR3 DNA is TGTGCCAGCAGCTTGGCGCCGGGGGCTCCCCTCATCGAGCAGTACTTC.